This is a list of T cell receptor beta chains from one sample in a study of cytotoxic CD8 clonotypes in ibrutinib-treated CLL. Profiling relied on immunoSEQ multiplex PCR, and the TCRdb table lists in-frame clones only, not all of them. The sample lists some 20,000 clones; roughly 80% were seen once. The source material was PBMCs, sampled before ibrutinib treatment. The origin of the receptors is a human donor with chronic lymphocytic leukemia. Both conserved end residues are part of each CDR3. The order of the fields is clone size, D gene, J gene, V gene, CDR3 protein, CDR3 DNA. D genes are given only for firm matches. Only some rows state a clone size, as once, few, many or a class for expanded clones.

.,.,TRBJ1-4,TRBV5-4,CASSLVPNEKLFF,TGTGCCAGCAGCTTGGTTCCAAATGAAAAACTGTTTTTT
.,TRBD1,TRBJ1-4,TRBV10-3,CAISHDRGEGEKLFF,TGTGCCATCAGCCACGACAGGGGGGAAGGTGAAAAACTGTTTTTT
.,.,TRBJ2-5,TRBV7-9,CASRGLDETQYF,TGTGCCAGCAGGGGGCTGGACGAGACCCAGTACTTC
.,.,TRBJ1-2,TRBV30,CAWRGGEGYGYTF,TGTGCCTGGAGGGGGGGGGAGGGCTATGGCTACACCTTC
.,.,TRBJ1-5,TRBV6-1,CASSETSNQPQHF,TGTGCCAGCAGTGAAACTAGCAATCAGCCCCAGCATTTT
.,.,TRBJ2-3,TRBV19,CASSMTDTQYF,TGTGCCAGTAGTATGACAGATACGCAGTATTTT
.,TRBD2,TRBJ2-7,TRBV19,CASSPQRGLGEQYF,TGTGCCAGTAGTCCCCAGCGGGGGCTAGGAGAGCAGTACTTC
.,TRBD2,TRBJ2-7,TRBV4-3,CASSHPGTSGTKQYF,TGCGCCAGCAGCCACCCCGGGACTAGCGGGACTAAGCAGTACTTC
.,.,TRBJ2-3,TRBV5-5,CASSLEGRAPPADTQYF,TGTGCCAGCAGCTTGGAAGGCAGGGCCCCACCGGCAGATACGCAGTATTTT
.,.,TRBJ2-7,TRBV5-1,CASKLEGTGTYEQYF,TGCGCCAGCAAACTCGAAGGGACGGGTACTTACGAGCAGTACTTC
few,.,TRBJ1-3,TRBV7-6,CASTKGGSGNTIYF,TGTGCCAGCACCAAAGGGGGTTCTGGAAACACCATATATTTT
.,TRBD2,TRBJ2-1,TRBV7-3,CASSVSSGGNNEQFF,TGTGCCAGCAGCGTGTCTAGCGGGGGGAACAATGAGCAGTTCTTC
.,.,TRBJ2-2,TRBV7-6,CASSPVGGSGTTGELFF,TGTGCCAGCAGCCCCGTAGGGGGTTCAGGAACCACCGGGGAGCTGTTTTTT
.,TRBD1,TRBJ1-4,TRBV7-2,CASSRTGQTNEKLFF,TGTGCCAGCAGCCGAACGGGACAGACTAATGAAAAACTGTTTTTT
.,.,TRBJ2-7,TRBV7-9,CASSLGTVDEQYF,TGTGCCAGCAGCTTAGGGACGGTGGACGAGCAGTACTTC
.,.,TRBJ1-2,TRBV30,CAWSPDSVNYGYTF,TGTGCCTGGAGTCCTGACAGTGTGAACTATGGCTACACCTTC